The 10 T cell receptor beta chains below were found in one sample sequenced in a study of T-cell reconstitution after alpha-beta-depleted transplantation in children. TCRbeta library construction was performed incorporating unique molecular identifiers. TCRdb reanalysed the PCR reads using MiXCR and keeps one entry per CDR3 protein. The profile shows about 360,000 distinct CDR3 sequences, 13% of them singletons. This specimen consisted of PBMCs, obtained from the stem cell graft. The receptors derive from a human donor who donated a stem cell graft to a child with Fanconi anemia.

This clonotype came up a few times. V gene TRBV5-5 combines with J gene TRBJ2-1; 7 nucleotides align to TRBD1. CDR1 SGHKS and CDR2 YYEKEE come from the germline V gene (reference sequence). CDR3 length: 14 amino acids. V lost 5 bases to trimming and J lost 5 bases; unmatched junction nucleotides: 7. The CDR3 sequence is CASRRGQANNEQFF. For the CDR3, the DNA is TGTGCCAGCAGAAGGGGGCAGGCAAACAATGAGCAGTTCTTC. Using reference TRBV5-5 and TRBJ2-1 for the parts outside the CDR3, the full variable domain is DAGVTQSPTHLIKTRGQQVTLRCSPISGHKSVSWYQQVLGQGPQFIFQYYEKEERGRGNFPDRFSARQFPNYSSELNVNALLLGDSALYLCASRRGQANNEQFFGPGTRLTVL.

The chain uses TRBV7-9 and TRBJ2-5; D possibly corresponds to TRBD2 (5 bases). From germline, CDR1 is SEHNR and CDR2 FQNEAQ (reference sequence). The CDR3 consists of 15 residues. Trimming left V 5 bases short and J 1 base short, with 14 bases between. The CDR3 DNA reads TGTGCCAGCAGCCCGGGGATCGGGATCCAAGAGACCCAGTACTTC. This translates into CASSPGIGIQETQYF.

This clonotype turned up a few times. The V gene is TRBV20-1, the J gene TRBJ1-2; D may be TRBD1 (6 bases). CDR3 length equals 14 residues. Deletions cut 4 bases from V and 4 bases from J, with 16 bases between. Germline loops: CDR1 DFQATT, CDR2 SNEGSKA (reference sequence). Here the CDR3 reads CSATQGIGLYGYTF. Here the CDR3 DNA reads TGCAGTGCTACACAGGGTATAGGTCTCTATGGCTACACCTTC.

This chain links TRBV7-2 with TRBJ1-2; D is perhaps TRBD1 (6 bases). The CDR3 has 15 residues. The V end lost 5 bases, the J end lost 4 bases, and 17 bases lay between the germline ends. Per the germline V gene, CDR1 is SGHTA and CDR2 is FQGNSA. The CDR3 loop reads CASSLRTDNLYGYTF. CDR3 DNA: TGTGCCAGCAGCCTAAGGACAGATAACCTCTATGGCTACACCTTC.

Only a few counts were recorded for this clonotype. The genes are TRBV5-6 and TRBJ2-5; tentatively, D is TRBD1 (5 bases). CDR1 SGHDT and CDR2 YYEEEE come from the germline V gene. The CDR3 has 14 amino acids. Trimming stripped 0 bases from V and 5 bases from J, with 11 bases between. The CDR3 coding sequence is TGTGCCAGCAGCTTGGTTGGCAGGGTTGAGACCCAGTACTTC. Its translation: CASSLVGRVETQYF. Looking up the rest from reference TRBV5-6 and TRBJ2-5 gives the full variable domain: DAGVTQSPTHLIKTRGQQVTLRCSPKSGHDTVSWYQQALGQGPQFIFQYYEEEERQRGNFPDRFSGHQFPNYSSELNVNALLLGDSALYLCASSLVGRVETQYFGPGTRLLVL.

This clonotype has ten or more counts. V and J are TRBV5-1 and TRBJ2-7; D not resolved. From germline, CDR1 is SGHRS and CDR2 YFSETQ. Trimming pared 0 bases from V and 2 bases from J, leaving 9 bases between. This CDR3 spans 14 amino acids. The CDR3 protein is CASSLGSTTYEQYF. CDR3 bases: TGCGCCAGCAGCTTGGGTTCAACCACCTACGAGCAGTACTTC.

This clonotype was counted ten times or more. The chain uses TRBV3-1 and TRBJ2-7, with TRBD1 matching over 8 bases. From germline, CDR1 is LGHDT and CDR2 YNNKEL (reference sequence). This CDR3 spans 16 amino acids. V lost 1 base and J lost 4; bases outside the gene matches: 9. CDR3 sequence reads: CASSQGSGDRRYEQYF. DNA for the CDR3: TGTGCCAGCAGCCAAGGATCAGGGGACAGGCGTTACGAGCAGTACTTC.

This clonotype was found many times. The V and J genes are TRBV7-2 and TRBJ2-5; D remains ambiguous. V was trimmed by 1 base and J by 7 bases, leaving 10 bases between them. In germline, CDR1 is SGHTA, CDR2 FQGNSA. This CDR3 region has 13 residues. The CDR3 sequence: CASSLGGERTQYF. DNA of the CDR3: TGTGCCAGCAGCTTAGGAGGAGAGCGGACCCAGTACTTC.

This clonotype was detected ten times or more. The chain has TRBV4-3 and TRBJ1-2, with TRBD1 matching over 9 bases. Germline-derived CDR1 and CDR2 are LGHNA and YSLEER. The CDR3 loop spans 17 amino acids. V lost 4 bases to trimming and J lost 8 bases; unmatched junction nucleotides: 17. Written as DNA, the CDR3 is TGCGCCAGCAGCCTATACACGACAGGGGGGAGAAAAGGAGGCTACACCTTC. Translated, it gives CASSLYTTGGRKGGYTF.

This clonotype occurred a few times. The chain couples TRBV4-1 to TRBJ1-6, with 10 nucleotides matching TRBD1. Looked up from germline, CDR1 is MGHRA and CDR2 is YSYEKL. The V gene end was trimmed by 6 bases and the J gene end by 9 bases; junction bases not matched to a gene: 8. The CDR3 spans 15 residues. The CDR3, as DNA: TGCGCCAGCAGTCCGCAGGACAGGGGGAGTTCACCCCTCCACTTT. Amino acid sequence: CASSPQDRGSSPLHF.